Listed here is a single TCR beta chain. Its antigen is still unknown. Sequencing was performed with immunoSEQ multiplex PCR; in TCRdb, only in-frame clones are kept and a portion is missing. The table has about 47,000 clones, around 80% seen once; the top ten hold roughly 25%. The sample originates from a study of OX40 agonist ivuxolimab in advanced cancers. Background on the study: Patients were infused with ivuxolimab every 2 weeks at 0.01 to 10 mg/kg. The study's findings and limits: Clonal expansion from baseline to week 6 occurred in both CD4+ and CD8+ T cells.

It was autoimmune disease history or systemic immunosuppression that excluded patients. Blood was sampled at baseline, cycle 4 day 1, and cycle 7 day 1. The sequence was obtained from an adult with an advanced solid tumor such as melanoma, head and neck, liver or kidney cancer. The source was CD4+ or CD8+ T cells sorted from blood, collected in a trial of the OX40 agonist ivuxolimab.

CDR3: CASSLAGGSAGELFF. For the CDR3, the DNA is TGTGCCAGCAGCTTGGCGGGGGGGAGCGCCGGGGAGCTGTTTTTT. The chain has TRBV13 and TRBJ2-2; 9 bases map to TRBD2. Germline CDR1 reads PRHDT; CDR2 reads FYEKMQ (reference sequence). Unmatched junction bases numbered 5, after V lost 3 bases and J lost 6 bases. The CDR3 spans 15 residues.